The 18 T cell receptor beta chains in this list originate from one sample, sequenced in a study of Ad26.COV2.S vaccination and SARS-CoV-2 variants. As for treatment: roughly 18 received Ad26.COV2.S at low or high dose, single or two shots; a few received placebo; per-sample allocation not given. The investigators took samples on day 63 after the first vaccine or placebo injection. Here immunoSEQ multiplex PCR was the method, and the copy in TCRdb shows in-frame clones only, minus some. The table has hundreds of thousands of clones, around 90% seen once. Sequenced material: peripheral blood, taken in a trial of Ad26.COV2.S vaccine versus placebo. Source of these receptors: a person aged 18-65 years who received the Ad26.COV2.S COVID-19 vaccine or a placebo.

The J gene is TRBJ1-2, the V gene TRBV19, with D maybe TRBD1 (6 bases). This CDR3 region has 15 residues. V was shortened by 5 bases and J by 2 bases, with 15 bases between the two germline ends. Looked up from germline, CDR1 is LNHDA and CDR2 is SQIVND (reference sequence). In DNA form, the CDR3 reads TGTGCCAGTAGTCCCCAGGGGAAAGGGAACTATGGCTACACCTTC. Its protein product is CASSPQGKGNYGYTF.

The genes are TRBV19 and TRBJ2-7; TRBD1 is a possible D gene (6 bases). Germline-derived CDR1 and CDR2 are LNHDA and SQIVND (reference sequence). Trimming removed 5 bases at V and 6 bases at J, with 14 bases between. The CDR3 consists of 13 residues. CDR3 nucleotides: TGTGCCAGTAGTGCCTACAGGGCTAGCGAGCAGTACTTC. Translating gives CASSAYRASEQYF.

The V call is TRBV6-5, the J call TRBJ2-1, with 9 bases aligning to TRBD2. The CDR3 is 16 residues long. The J segment lost 6 bases and the V segment lost 0 bases, leaving 6 bases of the junction unmatched. Germline V gene data show CDR1 as MNHEY and CDR2 as SVGAGI. The CDR3 reads CASSYSSGRRGNEQFF. Here the CDR3 DNA reads TGTGCCAGCAGTTACTCGAGCGGGAGGAGAGGCAATGAGCAGTTCTTC.

The gene calls are TRBV5-5 and TRBJ2-2; no clear D. The V gene's germline CDR1 is SGHKS and CDR2 YYEKEE (reference sequence). The CDR3 has 15 residues. The germline V and J ends were trimmed by 1 base and 2 bases, with 9 bases remaining between them. CDR3 sequence (DNA): TGTGCCAGCAGCTTGATGAGGAAAAACACCGGGGAGCTGTTTTTT. Translation gives CASSLMRKNTGELFF.

For this clone: The sample has other DNA sequences that encode this CDR3 too. This chain joins TRBV7-9 and TRBJ2-5; D not certain. The CDR3 is made up of 13 amino acids. The V and J ends lost 5 bases and 4 bases respectively, with 11 bases between them. The V gene's germline CDR1 is SEHNR and CDR2 FQNEAQ (reference sequence). The CDR3 region is CASSPPGGETQYF. In DNA, the CDR3 is TGTGCCAGCAGCCCCCCTGGCGGAGAGACCCAGTACTTC.

The CDR3 spells CATSDNSGRDISYNEQFF. For the CDR3, the DNA is TGTGCCACCAGTGATAATAGCGGGAGGGACATCTCCTACAATGAGCAGTTCTTC. This sequence joins TRBV24-1 and TRBJ2-1; 11 bases map to TRBD2. This CDR3 spans 18 amino acids. Germline loops: CDR1 KGHDR, CDR2 SFDVKD. V shed 3 bases and J 0 bases; nucleotides not matched to a gene: 6.

This rearrangement joins TRBV5-4 to TRBJ1-1; D possibly corresponds to TRBD1 (5 bases). Germline CDR1 is SGHNT and CDR2 is YYREEE (reference sequence). The CDR3 length is 13 residues. V dropped 0 bases and J dropped 4 bases, with 7 bases sitting between them. CDR3: CASSLAGSTEAFF. The CDR3 nucleotides are TGTGCCAGCAGCTTGGCAGGGAGCACTGAAGCTTTCTTT.

The chain links TRBV5-5 to TRBJ2-7; TRBD2 agrees at 10 bases. V dropped 7 bases and J dropped 5; count of bases not matched to a gene: 6. This CDR3 has 13 amino acids. CDR1 and CDR2 from the germline V gene are SGHKS and YYEKEE (reference sequence). In nucleotides, the CDR3 is TGTGCCAGCCGTTCGAGCGGGAGGGACGAGCAGTACTTC. This gives the protein CASRSSGRDEQYF.

The genes are TRBV7-2 and TRBJ2-6; 8 nucleotides align to TRBD1. V was clipped by 5 bases and J by 0 bases; unmatched bases: 9. Germline V gene data show CDR1 as SGHTA and CDR2 as FQGNSA. The CDR3 is 18 amino acids. The CDR3 sequence: CASSNPGTGPSGANVLTF. CDR3 nucleotide sequence: TGTGCCAGCAGCAACCCCGGGACAGGCCCCTCTGGGGCCAACGTCCTGACTTTC.

This chain links TRBV19 with TRBJ2-7, with 7 positions matching TRBD2. From germline, CDR1 is LNHDA and CDR2 SQIVND (reference sequence). J was trimmed by 3 bases and V by 7 bases; bases with no gene match: 12. The CDR3 length is 15 residues. CDR3 residues: CASMIAGGGLYEQYF. CDR3 sequence (DNA): TGTGCCAGTATGATAGCGGGTGGAGGCCTCTACGAGCAGTACTTC. The full variable domain, with the rest looked up from reference TRBV19 and TRBJ2-7, is DGGITQSPKYLFRKEGQNVTLSCEQNLNHDAMYWYRQDPGQGLRLIYYSQIVNDFQKGDIAEGYSVSREKKESFPLTVTSAQKNPTAFYLCASMIAGGGLYEQYFGPGTRLTVT.

The gene calls are TRBV7-2 and TRBJ1-4; 8 bases map to TRBD1. Germline CDR1 reads SGHTA; CDR2 reads FQGNSA. The CDR3 is 17 residues long. Trimming at V came to 4 bases and at J to 5 bases, leaving 12 bases not matched to a gene. CDR3 DNA: TGTGCCAGCAGCTCCGGACAGGGTCGATCCCAGAATGAAAAACTGTTTTTT. It is translated as CASSSGQGRSQNEKLFF.

V is TRBV2 and J is TRBJ1-2, with D perhaps TRBD1 (6 bases). Germline values: CDR1 SNHLY, CDR2 FYNNEI. Trimming removed 4 bases at V and 8 bases at J, with 14 bases between. The CDR3 extends over 13 amino acids. CDR3 nucleotide sequence: TGTGCCAGCAGTGGGGGCATTCAGGGGGGCTACACCTTC. Translating it yields CASSGGIQGGYTF.

The rearrangement joins TRBV30 to TRBJ2-4, with 11 bases that match TRBD2. V dropped 5 bases and J dropped 7; count of bases not matched to a gene: 19. The germline V gene encodes CDR1 GTSNPN and CDR2 SVGIG (reference sequence). The CDR3 sequence is 18 residues long. As DNA, the CDR3 is TGTGCCTGGGGGGTCCCTAGCGGGGGGCCCGCCGTCCGTAACATTCAGTACTTC. Encoded protein: CAWGVPSGGPAVRNIQYF.

Details on this clone: A junction boundary mismatches the germline segment, possibly from a read error. The CDR3 is CASSFDGSGRDF. For the CDR3, the DNA is TGTGCCAGCAGTTTCGATGGTAGCGGGAGGGACTTC. The V and J genes are TRBV12-3 or TRBV12-4 and TRBJ2-5; 11 bases line up with TRBD2. CDR3 length: 12 amino acids.

The chain joins TRBV7-2 to TRBJ2-7; 7 bases match TRBD2. CDR1 SGHTA and CDR2 FQGNSA come from the germline V gene. The CDR3 contains 16 residues. V was pared by 4 bases and J by 3 bases, with 12 bases of the junction left unmatched. The CDR3 DNA sequence: TGTGCCAGCAGCTCAAAGGACTGGGAGCGGGACTACGAGCAGTACTTC. This encodes CASSSKDWERDYEQYF.

V and J are TRBV6-5 and TRBJ1-4; D gene unclear. Germline lookup yields CDR1 MNHEY and CDR2 SVGAGI. V dropped 6 bases and J dropped 5 bases, with 13 bases sitting between them. The CDR3 runs 14 residues. DNA for the CDR3: TGTGCCAGCAGAGAGGGAGGGTCCAATGAAAAACTGTTTTTT. Its protein product is CASREGGSNEKLFF.

V usage is TRBV2 and J usage is TRBJ2-1; possible D gene TRBD2, 6 bases. The V gene's germline CDR1 is SNHLY and CDR2 FYNNEI. The CDR3 has 13 amino acids. Trimming shortened V by 6 bases and J by 3 bases, and 9 bases separated the two germline ends. This chain's CDR3 is CASRAGLYNEQFF. The CDR3 region has the DNA TGTGCCAGCAGGGCGGGGCTCTACAATGAGCAGTTCTTC.

This clone was counted once. V usage is TRBV7-3 and J usage is TRBJ2-2; D may match TRBD1 or TRBD2 (5 bases each). Germline CDR1 reads SGHTA; CDR2 reads FQGTGA. The CDR3 length is 16 residues. V lost 3 bases to trimming and J lost 1 base, with 12 bases between them. The CDR3 loop is CASSFAGTMNTGELFF. As DNA, the CDR3 is TGTGCCAGCAGCTTCGCCGGGACCATGAACACCGGGGAGCTGTTTTTT.